The entry below gives a single TCR beta chain sequence along with its context. Trimming cost V 0 bases and J 3 bases, with 9 bases left between them. CDR1 and CDR2 from the germline V gene are SGHNT and YYREEE (reference sequence). This CDR3 region has 14 residues. Original analysis: Amplification from reference gene primers served as the basis for estimated nucleated cell counts. Here immunoSEQ multiplex PCR was the method, and the copy in TCRdb shows in-frame clones only, minus some. V, J and clone size derive from that table, while D and trimming were established from the DNA sequence. The sample lists 180,000 or so clones; roughly 85% were seen once. This sample was taken from a study of blood T cell repertoires in COVID-19. Study overall: The United States, Italy and Spain were the sources of the acute and convalescent COVID-19 samples. Sample material is recorded as cDNA or gDNA derived from T cells, B-cell-depleted T cells, or PBMCs.

The specimen was peripheral blood. The receptor comes from a woman aged 55-75 years with acute or convalescent COVID-19. This sequence joins TRBV5-4 and TRBJ1-2; D may be TRBD1 (6 bases). Here the CDR3 reads CASSLVGAHYGYTF. The DNA of the CDR3 is TGTGCCAGCAGCTTGGTGGGGGCTCACTATGGCTACACCTTC.